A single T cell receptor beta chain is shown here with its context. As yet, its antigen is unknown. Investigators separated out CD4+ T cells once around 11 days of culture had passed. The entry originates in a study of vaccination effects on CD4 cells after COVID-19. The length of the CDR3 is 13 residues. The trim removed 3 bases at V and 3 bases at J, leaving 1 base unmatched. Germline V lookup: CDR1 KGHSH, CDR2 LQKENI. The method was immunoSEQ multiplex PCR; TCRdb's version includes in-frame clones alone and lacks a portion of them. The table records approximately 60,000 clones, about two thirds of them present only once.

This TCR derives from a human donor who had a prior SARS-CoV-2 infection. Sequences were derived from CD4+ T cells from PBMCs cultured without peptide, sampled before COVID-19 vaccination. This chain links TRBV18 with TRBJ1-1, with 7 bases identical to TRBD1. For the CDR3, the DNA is TGTGCCAGCTCACCTACAGGGGACACTGAAGCTTTCTTT. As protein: CASSPTGDTEAFF. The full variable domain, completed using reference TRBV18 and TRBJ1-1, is NAGVMQNPRHLVRRRGQEARLRCSPMKGHSHVYWYRQLPEEGLKFMVYLQKENIIDESGMPKERFSAEFPKEGPSILRIQQVVRGDSAAYFCASSPTGDTEAFFGQGTRLTVV.